A single sample is the source of the 15 T cell receptor beta chains below, sequenced in a study of identical twins (dated by TCRdb to about 2016). Libraries were made using 5' RACE. Instrument on record: Illumina HiSeq 2000. TCRdb reprocessed the public reads (quality trimming at Q25 with fastp, clone calling with MiXCR) and kept in-frame beta chains. Duplicate CDR3 protein sequences are folded into a single record with the most common DNA and genes. Counted in this sample were fewer than 350,000 distinct CDR3 sequences; under 9% of them appeared once. The ten top clones hold 2% to 2.5% of the sample. These data also featured in a second study, about yellow fever vaccine responses in identical twins.

Material for sequencing was memory (CD45RO+) T cells sorted from blood. Explained via the paper, the cell subset or site label denotes: CD45RO+ enriched T cells. The receptor source for this set is a woman in her late teens or twenties in good health.

This clonotype was counted many times. In DNA, the CDR3 is TGTGCCGGCAACAGGGGGATTGATTCACCCCTCCACTTT. Translated: CAGNRGIDSPLHF. The chain employs TRBV28 and TRBJ1-6; TRBD1 agrees at 8 bases. CDR3 length equals 13 residues. The trim removed 11 bases at V and 8 bases at J, leaving 8 bases unmatched. Germline lookup yields CDR1 MDHEN and CDR2 SYDVKM.

This clonotype was picked up a small number of times. V usage is TRBV5-5 and J usage is TRBJ2-5; TRBD2 is a possible D gene (5 bases). Germline loops: CDR1 SGHKS, CDR2 YYEKEE (reference sequence). V shed 0 bases and J shed 4 bases, with 10 bases lying between them. CDR3 size: 14 residues. CDR3 amino acids: CASSLDLGIETQYF. CDR3 nucleotide sequence: TGTGCCAGCAGCTTGGATCTCGGGATAGAGACCCAGTACTTC.

To note about this clonotype: The DNA is left out, because the CDR3 cannot be placed on it with certainty; the CDR3 is given as TCRdb lists it. The chain carries TRBV6-1 and TRBJ1-2; TRBD1 is the table's D call and was not checked against the DNA. The CDR3 totals 16 residues, both ends included. Germline CDR1 reads MNHNS; CDR2 reads SASEGT. CDR3 sequence: CASTFRDREPNYGCTF.

This clonotype was counted many times. The chain couples TRBV6-4 to TRBJ1-1; maybe TRBD1 (5 bases). The CDR3 runs 14 residues. Trimming removed 3 bases from V and 3 bases from J, with 11 bases in between. Germline CDR1 MRHNA, CDR2 SNTAGT. The CDR3 spells CASSEGQDHTEAFF. For the CDR3, the DNA is TGTGCCAGCAGTGAGGGGCAGGATCACACTGAAGCTTTCTTT.

This chain uses TRBV6-2 or TRBV6-3 with TRBJ2-7; 9 nucleotides match TRBD2. The length of the CDR3 is 13 residues. Germline-derived CDR1 and CDR2 are MNHEY and SVGEGT. The V segment lost 5 bases and the J segment 4 bases; nucleotides outside the gene matches: 3. CDR3 DNA: TGTGCCAGCAGTGCTAGCGGGGTATACGAGCAGTACGTC. This encodes CASSASGVYEQYV.

Many counts were recorded for this clonotype. The V call is TRBV21-1, the J call TRBJ2-2; the DNA was not compared with TRBD2, the D call given in the table. TRBV21-1 is recorded as a pseudogene. This CDR3 has 16 amino acids. The chain's CDR3 is CASSREQGLNTGELFF. CDR3 sequence (DNA): TGTGCCAGCAGCAGAGAGCAGGGACTGAACACCGGGGAGCTGTTTTTT.

The chain joins TRBV9 to TRBJ1-4, with D uncertain. Germline V gene data show CDR1 as SGDLS and CDR2 as YYNGEE. V dropped 3 bases and J dropped 5 bases, with 14 bases sitting between them. This CDR3 is 15 amino acids long. The CDR3 loop is CASSGDMGPNEKLFF. In DNA form, the CDR3 reads TGTGCCAGCAGCGGCGACATGGGTCCGAATGAAAAACTGTTTTTT. The complete variable domain, with remaining parts taken from reference TRBV9 and TRBJ1-4, reads DSGVTQTPKHLITATGQRVTLRCSPRSGDLSVYWYQQSLDQGLQFLIQYYNGEERAKGNILERFSAQQFPDLHSELNLSSLELGDSALYFCASSGDMGPNEKLFFGSGTQLSVL.

This clonotype was recorded a few times. The chain has TRBV11-2 and TRBJ2-1; the D call may be TRBD1 or TRBD2 (6 bases each). The germline V gene has CDR1 SGHAT and CDR2 FQNNGV. Trimming shortened V by 6 bases and J by 6 bases, and 21 bases separated the two germline ends. The CDR3 has 16 amino acids. The CDR3: CASSPPGASALNEQFF. The CDR3 bases are TGTGCCAGCAGTCCCCCGGGGGCTAGCGCGCTCAATGAGCAGTTCTTC.

This clonotype was seen at least ten times. The rearrangement uses TRBV28 and TRBJ1-2; TRBD1 matches at 8 bases. J was trimmed by 0 bases and V by 8 bases; bases with no gene match: 2. CDR3 size: 13 residues. CDR1 and CDR2 (germline): MDHEN, SYDVKM. The CDR3 reads CASGTGPNYGYTF. The CDR3 DNA reads as TGTGCCAGCGGGACAGGACCTAACTATGGCTACACCTTC.

This clonotype was seen at least ten times. The chain employs TRBV25-1 and TRBJ1-1, with 7 positions matching TRBD1. V shed 0 bases, J shed 1 base, and the junction held 2 bases outside the gene matches. CDR3 length equals 15 residues. Germline V gene data show CDR1 as MGHDK and CDR2 as SYGVNS. The CDR3, as DNA: TGTGCCAGCAGTGAATACGGGACAGCGAACACTGAAGCTTTCTTT. Amino acids: CASSEYGTANTEAFF.

This clonotype has only a few counts. The chain couples TRBV5-1 to TRBJ1-1, with D tentatively TRBD1 (5 bases). Trimming pared 4 bases from V and 6 bases from J, leaving 10 bases between. CDR1 is SGHRS, CDR2 YFSETQ, per germline. The CDR3 length is 12 residues. The DNA of the CDR3 is TGCGCCAGCAGCCATGGGGGGGCTGAAGCTTTCTTT. This translates into CASSHGGAEAFF.

The rearrangement uses TRBV20-1 and TRBJ2-2; 9 bases map to TRBD2. V lost 4 bases to trimming and J lost 6 bases; unmatched junction nucleotides: 6. This CDR3 spans 14 amino acids. Germline loops: CDR1 DFQATT, CDR2 SNEGSKA (reference sequence). The CDR3 loop is CSAISGSWAGELFF. The DNA for the CDR3 is TGCAGTGCTATTAGCGGGAGTTGGGCCGGGGAGCTGTTTTTT.

The chain uses TRBV6-4 and TRBJ2-2, with TRBD2 matching over 14 bases. The CDR3 is made up of 19 amino acids. Germline V lookup: CDR1 MRHNA, CDR2 SNTAGT. Losses at the gene ends were 4 bases for V and 6 bases for J; bases not matched to a gene: 13. Here the CDR3 reads CASSGLFGTSGGRAGELFF. The CDR3 DNA sequence: TGTGCCAGCAGTGGACTATTCGGGACTAGCGGGGGTAGGGCCGGGGAGCTGTTTTTT.

This clonotype was seen a single time. J is TRBJ2-7 and V is TRBV7-8, with D possibly matching TRBD2 (6 bases). Germline V gene data show CDR1 as SGHVS and CDR2 as FQNEAQ. The V end was cut by 5 bases, the J end by 7 bases, with 18 bases between. The CDR3 length is 14 residues. Here the CDR3 DNA reads TGTGCCAGCAGCCCCCGACTAGATGGTGATGAGCAGTACTTC. Its protein product is CASSPRLDGDEQYF.

By proportion, this clonotype is medium-sized (0.01 to 0.1%). This sequence joins TRBV18 and TRBJ2-1; D is unclear. CDR1 is KGHSH and CDR2 is LQKENI in the germline V gene. The V end lost 3 bases, the J end lost 8 bases, and 5 bases lay between the germline ends. The CDR3 spans 11 residues. CDR3 DNA: TGTGCCAGCTCACCGGCGGATGAGCAGTTCTTC. This gives the protein CASSPADEQFF.